The 32 T cell receptor beta chains presented below share a single source sample, sequenced in a study of patients and donors after allogeneic stem cell transplantation. TCRdb re-called the RT-PCR reads through MiXCR, storing one row per CDR3 protein. The sample consists of hundreds of thousands of distinct CDR3 sequences, around 14% of them appearing once. Source material: blood, either unsorted or a sorted T cell fraction (not recorded which). The receptors stem from a human donor who was either an allogeneic HSCT recipient or a stem cell or donor lymphocyte infusion donor (not recorded which). It is not recorded whose cells these are; they may come from a transplant donor.

This clonotype was seen only a few times. V usage is TRBV4-1 and J usage is TRBJ1-2; D is unclear. Per germline, CDR1 MGHRA and CDR2 YSYEKL. V lost 0 bases to trimming and J lost 4 bases, with 12 bases between them. This CDR3 spans 15 amino acids. CDR3 sequence: CASSQDTSGGYGYTF. In nucleotides, the CDR3 is TGCGCCAGCAGCCAAGATACCAGTGGTGGCTATGGCTACACCTTC.

The chain joins TRBV2 to TRBJ1-3, with D hard to call. V was cut by 7 bases and J by 2 bases, with 12 bases left in between. The CDR3 runs 14 residues. Germline V gene data show CDR1 as SNHLY and CDR2 as FYNNEI. The CDR3: CASTEDGTGNTIYF. Here the CDR3 DNA reads TGTGCCAGCACCGAGGATGGAACTGGAAACACCATATATTTT.

This clonotype occurred many times. The chain links TRBV6-1 to TRBJ1-5, with D maybe TRBD1 (6 bases). The CDR3 spans 15 residues. The germline V gene has CDR1 MNHNS and CDR2 SASEGT. V shed 8 bases and J shed 4 bases, with 18 bases lying between them. The chain's CDR3 is CASRSFDRPNQPQHF. The DNA of the CDR3 is TGTGCCAGCCGATCCTTCGACAGGCCGAATCAGCCCCAGCATTTT.

The chain recombines TRBV20-1 with TRBJ2-1; 9 positions agree with TRBD2. Germline V gene data show CDR1 as DFQATT and CDR2 as SNEGSKA (reference sequence). The CDR3 consists of 16 residues. V lost 0 bases and J lost 5; bases outside the gene matches: 8. The DNA for the CDR3 is TGCAGTGCTAGAGACATTAGCGGGAGTGTGCACAATGAGCAGTTCTTC. Amino acid sequence: CSARDISGSVHNEQFF.

This clonotype was seen a handful of times. CDR3 loop: CASSIGGALTEKLFF. For the CDR3, the DNA is TGTGCCAGTAGTATAGGCGGGGCGTTAACTGAAAAACTGTTTTTT. V gene TRBV19 combines with J gene TRBJ1-4; a weak D match, TRBD1 (5 bases). This CDR3 has 15 residues. V lost 1 base, J lost 7 bases, and 13 bases lay in between. Per germline, CDR1 LNHDA and CDR2 SQIVND (reference sequence).

This clonotype was observed a handful of times. The chain recombines TRBV28 with TRBJ2-3, with TRBD2 matching 10 bases. After removal of 5 bases from V and 2 bases from J, the junction contained 7 bases not matched to a gene. Germline values: CDR1 MDHEN, CDR2 SYDVKM. The CDR3 length is 16 residues. In nucleotides, the CDR3 is TGTGCCAGCAGTCGAACCGGGACTAGCGACACAGATACGCAGTATTTT. Amino acids: CASSRTGTSDTDTQYF. The full variable domain, with the rest looked up from reference TRBV28 and TRBJ2-3, is DVKVTQSSRYLVKRTGEKVFLECVQDMDHENMFWYRQDPGLGLRLIYFSYDVKMKEKGDIPEGYSVSREKKERFSLILESASTNQTSMYLCASSRTGTSDTDTQYFGPGTRLTVL.

This clonotype has just a few counts. V gene TRBV5-1 combines with J gene TRBJ1-2, with D unresolved. Looked up from germline, CDR1 is SGHRS and CDR2 is YFSETQ. V lost 7 bases to trimming and J lost 8 bases, with 24 bases between them. The CDR3 sequence is 15 residues long. The CDR3 here is CASQELGGLDEGYTF. In DNA, the CDR3 is TGCGCCAGCCAGGAGCTGGGCGGATTAGACGAGGGCTACACCTTC.

This clonotype was seen more than once but under ten times. The chain carries TRBV4-2 and TRBJ2-1; D is possibly TRBD2 (5 bases). V lost 1 base and J 2 bases, leaving 15 bases between the germline ends. This CDR3 comprises 17 residues. Germline CDR1 is LGHNA and CDR2 is YNFKEQ. The CDR3 nucleotides read TGTGCCAGCAGCCAAGTAAAAGCGGCCACGCCCTACAATGAGCAGTTCTTC. It encodes CASSQVKAATPYNEQFF.

The chain is built from TRBV5-1 and TRBJ2-1; D remains unclear. The germline gives CDR1 SGHRS, CDR2 YFSETQ. This CDR3 spans 17 amino acids. Trimming left V 4 bases short and J 7 bases short, with 24 bases between. Here the CDR3 reads CASSGFTQVSRRNEQFF. The CDR3 DNA reads as TGCGCCAGCAGCGGTTTTACTCAGGTATCGCGAAGGAATGAGCAGTTCTTC.

The chain is built from TRBV4-2 and TRBJ2-3, with 9 bases matching TRBD2. The V segment lost 0 bases and the J segment 3 bases; nucleotides outside the gene matches: 13. The CDR3 runs 19 residues. The germline V gene encodes CDR1 LGHNA and CDR2 YNFKEQ. The CDR3 DNA reads as TGTGCCAGCAGCCAAGATCGGGCGGGGGGGCGACTTGGGACAGATACGCAGTATTTT. It is translated as CASSQDRAGGRLGTDTQYF.

The V and J genes are TRBV7-8 and TRBJ2-1; D not resolved. V was shortened by 0 bases and J by 11 bases, with 11 bases between the two germline ends. The V gene's germline CDR1 is SGHVS and CDR2 FQNEAQ. The CDR3 has 13 residues. CDR3 loop: CASSLARIEKQFF. The CDR3 DNA sequence: TGTGCCAGCAGCTTAGCAAGGATTGAAAAGCAGTTCTTC. Filled out from reference TRBV7-8 and TRBJ2-1, the complete variable domain reads GAGVSQSPRYKVAKRGQDVALRCDPISGHVSLFWYQQALGQGPEFLTYFQNEAQLDKSGLPSDRFFAERPEGSVSTLKIQRTQQEDSAVYLCASSLARIEKQFFGPGTRLTVL.

The chain carries TRBV27 and TRBJ1-5; D is possibly TRBD1 (5 bases). Germline CDR1 MNHEY, CDR2 SMNVEV (reference sequence). Trimming took off 4 bases at V and 11 bases at J, with 24 bases between the two ends. This CDR3 comprises 16 residues. The CDR3 sequence is CASSSNVKDRRGTQHF. CDR3 DNA sequence: TGTGCCAGCAGTTCCAACGTAAAGGACCGCCGGGGGACCCAGCATTTT.

V is TRBV5-6 and J is TRBJ1-2, with 9 bases identical to TRBD1. V gave up 4 bases and J gave up 5 bases; unmatched junction bases: 3. This CDR3 has 13 amino acids. Germline CDR1 is SGHDT and CDR2 is YYEEEE. CDR3 in DNA: TGTGCCAGCAGCCCAGGGACAGGGTATGGCTACACCTTC. Its translation: CASSPGTGYGYTF.

Here the CDR3 DNA reads TGTGCCAGCAGCTCAGGCTGGGGGAATTCGGGCACTGAAGCTTTCTTT. Amino acids: CASSSGWGNSGTEAFF. The J gene is TRBJ1-1, the V gene TRBV7-9, with D perhaps TRBD1 (5 bases). V was shortened by 4 bases and J by 4 bases, with 19 bases between the two germline ends. The CDR3 length is 16 residues. Germline V gene sequence: CDR1 SEHNR, CDR2 FQNEAQ (reference sequence). The full variable domain, with the rest looked up from reference TRBV7-9 and TRBJ1-1, is DTGVSQNPRHKITKRGQNVTFRCDPISEHNRLYWYRQTLGQGPEFLTYFQNEAQLEKSRLLSDRFSAERPKGSFSTLEIQRTEQGDSAMYLCASSSGWGNSGTEAFFGQGTRLTVV.

The gene calls are TRBV10-3 and TRBJ1-1; 9 nucleotides line up with TRBD1. Germline V CDR1 and CDR2: ENHRY, SYGVKD. J was trimmed by 0 bases and V by 10 bases; bases with no gene match: 6. This CDR3 region has 14 residues. CDR3: CATTGQGMNTEAFF. The CDR3 coding sequence is TGTGCCACCACAGGACAGGGGATGAACACTGAAGCTTTCTTT.

Points on this clonotype: A single base separates this from a much larger clone, so it may be a read error. The CDR3, as DNA: TGCGCCAGCAGCCCCGGACTAGAGCAAGATATGCAGTATTTT. Translated: CASSPGLEQDMQYF. The chain links TRBV5-1 to TRBJ2-3, with 7 nucleotides matching TRBD2. The CDR3 loop spans 14 amino acids. CDR1 and CDR2 from the germline V gene are SGHRS and YFSETQ.

This clonotype showed up just a few times. The chain links TRBV12-3 or TRBV12-4 to TRBJ2-2; 10 bases fit TRBD2. The CDR3 sequence is 17 residues long. Trimming at V came to 5 bases and at J to 8 bases, leaving 14 bases not matched to a gene. The CDR3 sequence: CASSPRLAGAPGGELFF. CDR3 in DNA: TGTGCCAGCAGTCCCCGGCTAGCGGGGGCTCCAGGGGGGGAGCTGTTTTTT.

This clonotype was observed a handful of times. This rearrangement joins TRBV5-1 to TRBJ2-7, with 9 nucleotides matching TRBD1. The germline gives CDR1 SGHRS, CDR2 YFSETQ. The CDR3 is 17 amino acids. Losses at the gene ends were 3 bases for V and 5 bases for J; bases not matched to a gene: 15. The CDR3 spells CASSSGISTGGVHEQYF. The CDR3 region has the DNA TGCGCCAGCAGCTCCGGGATCTCGACAGGGGGTGTCCACGAGCAGTACTTC.

In its sample, this clonotype was seen a few times. CDR3 nucleotides: TGTGCTGCCGATCCTAGCGCGTCCTACAATGAGCAGTTCTTC. It translates to CAADPSASYNEQFF. The chain uses TRBV30 and TRBJ2-1, with D perhaps matching TRBD2 (6 bases). The CDR3 has 14 residues. Germline V gives CDR1 GTSNPN, CDR2 SVGIG (reference sequence). Looking up the rest from reference TRBV30 and TRBJ2-1 gives the full variable domain: SQTIHQWPATLVQPVGSPLSLECTVEGTSNPNLYWYRQAAGRGLQLLFYSVGIGQISSEVPQNLSASRPQDRQFILSSKKLLLSDSGFYLCAADPSASYNEQFFGPGTRLTVL.

This clonotype was picked up many times. The V call is TRBV20-1, the J call TRBJ1-6, with 9 bases matching TRBD1. There are 16 residues in the CDR3. V lost 3 bases and J lost 7; bases outside the gene matches: 10. Germline CDR1 is DFQATT and CDR2 is SNEGSKA (reference sequence). CDR3 residues: CSASSNRGQVNSPLHF. CDR3 nucleotide sequence: TGCAGTGCTAGTTCGAACAGGGGGCAGGTGAATTCACCCCTCCACTTT.

The chain employs TRBV30 and TRBJ1-1; D ambiguous. Germline V gives CDR1 GTSNPN, CDR2 SVGIG (reference sequence). Trimming removed 2 bases from V and 6 bases from J, with 10 bases in between. There are 12 residues in the CDR3. DNA for the CDR3: TGTGCCTGGAGTAAACAGAGGGCTGAAGCTTTCTTT. This encodes CAWSKQRAEAFF.

The genes are TRBV18 and TRBJ2-7; D remains ambiguous. Germline V gene data show CDR1 as KGHSH and CDR2 as LQKENI. CDR3 length: 15 amino acids. V lost 0 bases and J lost 3, with 12 bases in between. CDR3 bases: TGTGCCAGCTCACCACCTTCAACGATCGGCTACGAGCAGTACTTC. Its translation: CASSPPSTIGYEQYF.

The rearrangement links TRBV5-5 to TRBJ1-1; D unresolved. V lost 0 bases, J lost 4 bases, and 13 bases lay in between. The CDR3 covers 15 residues. Germline V gives CDR1 SGHKS, CDR2 YYEKEE (reference sequence). This CDR3 is CASSLAGGHSTEAFF. CDR3 sequence (DNA): TGTGCCAGCAGCTTGGCCGGAGGGCACTCCACTGAAGCTTTCTTT.

The J gene is TRBJ1-1, the V gene TRBV6-1; no reliable D call. The CDR3 has 13 residues. Trimming stripped 10 bases from V and 3 bases from J, with 15 bases between. Germline lookup yields CDR1 MNHNS and CDR2 SASEGT. CDR3 protein: CAIKKFRDTEAFF. CDR3 DNA sequence: TGTGCCATCAAGAAATTCCGGGACACTGAAGCTTTCTTT.

This clonotype was counted at least ten times. This chain links TRBV29-1 with TRBJ2-7; D is possibly TRBD1 or TRBD2 (5 bases each). The V and J ends lost 7 bases and 4 bases respectively, with 17 bases between them. Germline CDR1 is SQVTM and CDR2 is ANQGSEA. The CDR3 covers 13 residues. As DNA, the CDR3 is TGCAGCGCCCGAGGGGCAGTGGGGTACGAGCAGTACTTC. It specifies CSARGAVGYEQYF.

The rearrangement links TRBV19 to TRBJ1-1; D remains ambiguous. Germline CDR1 reads LNHDA; CDR2 reads SQIVND (reference sequence). This CDR3 is built from 13 residues. V gave up 7 bases and J gave up 1 base, with 10 bases separating them. Here the CDR3 DNA reads TGTGCCAGTACCGTAACACGGAACACTGAAGCTTTCTTT. Protein: CASTVTRNTEAFF.

This clonotype was observed a few times. The V and J genes are TRBV29-1 and TRBJ2-3, with 11 bases aligning to TRBD1. Germline loops: CDR1 SQVTM, CDR2 ANQGSEA. The trim removed 4 bases at V and 4 bases at J, leaving 4 bases unmatched. CDR3 length equals 14 residues. CDR3 region: CSVVGTGGSDTQYF. The CDR3 bases are TGCAGCGTTGTGGGGACAGGGGGGTCAGATACGCAGTATTTT.

The chain carries TRBV7-9 and TRBJ2-1; TRBD1 agrees at 9 bases. The J segment lost 1 base and the V segment lost 4 bases, leaving 5 bases of the junction unmatched. Per the germline V gene, CDR1 is SEHNR and CDR2 is FQNEAQ (reference sequence). The CDR3 is 16 amino acids. CDR3 sequence (DNA): TGTGCCAGCAGCTCTAACAGGGGGCCTTCCTACAATGAGCAGTTCTTC. Translating it yields CASSSNRGPSYNEQFF.

This clonotype has a count of ten or more. V is TRBV7-2 and J is TRBJ2-1; 8 bases line up with TRBD1. CDR3 length: 15 amino acids. J lost 6 bases, V lost 3 bases, and 7 bases had no gene match. Germline values: CDR1 SGHTA, CDR2 FQGNSA. The CDR3 DNA follows: TGTGCCAGCAGCTTGGGGACAGGACGGGGCAATGAGCAGTTCTTC. Amino acid sequence: CASSLGTGRGNEQFF.

This clonotype was seen a few times. The chain combines TRBV4-3 with TRBJ2-4; D gene ambiguous. Trimming took off 0 bases at V and 2 bases at J, with 5 bases between the two ends. Germline CDR1 is LGHNA and CDR2 is YSLEER. The CDR3 spans 14 residues. CDR3 nucleotide sequence: TGCGCCAGCAGCCAAGATTGGTCCAAAAACATTCAGTACTTC. Translation gives CASSQDWSKNIQYF.

Many counts were recorded for this clonotype. This chain connects TRBV11-2 to TRBJ2-2, with 11 bases lining up with TRBD2. The CDR3 totals 15 residues. The germline V gene has CDR1 SGHAT and CDR2 FQNNGV. After removal of 6 bases from V and 4 bases from J, the junction contained 4 bases not matched to a gene. The CDR3: CASRPGTSGTGELFF. The CDR3, as DNA: TGTGCCAGCAGACCAGGGACTAGCGGCACCGGGGAGCTGTTTTTT. The whole variable domain, filled in from reference TRBV11-2 and TRBJ2-2, reads EAGVAQSPRYKIIEKRQSVAFWCNPISGHATLYWYQQILGQGPKLLIQFQNNGVVDDSQLPKDRFSAERLKGVDSTLKIQPAKLEDSAVYLCASRPGTSGTGELFFGEGSRLTVL.

This clonotype was observed many times. This chain uses TRBV6-6 with TRBJ1-2; possible D gene TRBD1, 6 bases. This CDR3 is 12 amino acids long. V gave up 5 bases and J gave up 8 bases, with 12 bases separating them. Germline V gene sequence: CDR1 MNHNY, CDR2 SVGAGI (reference sequence). CDR3 nucleotide sequence: TGTGCCAGCAGTGCGGGGGGGCGAGGCTACACCTTC. This codes for CASSAGGRGYTF.